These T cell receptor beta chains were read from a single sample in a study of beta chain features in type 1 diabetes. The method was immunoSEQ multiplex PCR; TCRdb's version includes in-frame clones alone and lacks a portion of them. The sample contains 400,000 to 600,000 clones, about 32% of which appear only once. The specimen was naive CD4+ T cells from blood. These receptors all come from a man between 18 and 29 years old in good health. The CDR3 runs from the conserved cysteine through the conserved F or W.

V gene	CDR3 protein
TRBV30	CAGGIQETQYF
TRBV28	CASTRSYEQYF
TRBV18	CASSYSNYEQYF
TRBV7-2	CASSLAVVAGEETQYF
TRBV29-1	CSVELYEKLFF
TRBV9	CASSVELAGYEQYF
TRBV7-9	CASSAFTDTQYF
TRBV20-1	CSASYPDTQYF
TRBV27	CASRDPGQGTYEQYF
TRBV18	CASSPGQGTYEQYF
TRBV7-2	CASSPGLAGGIYNEQFF
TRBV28	CASTGDRSYGYTF
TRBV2	CASIRAPLGTDTQYF
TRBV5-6	CASSLRTGEAFF
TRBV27	CASSSPGTGQYEQYF
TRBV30	CAWGGGFGNTIYF
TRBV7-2	CASSPESGETQYF
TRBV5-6	CASSPTDQETQYF
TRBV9	CASSVEGLDTQYF
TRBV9	CASSSGLAGKNEQFF
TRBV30	CAWRRDSRWGGELFF
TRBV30	CAWTKHGSGANVLTF
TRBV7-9	CASSRLAGNTGELFF
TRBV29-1	CSWPPARGGYGYTF
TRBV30	CAWSVRDSYGYTF
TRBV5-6	CASSLWTGGQYF
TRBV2	CASTPGRGGNQPQHF
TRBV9	CASSVGSSYNEQFF
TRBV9	CASSGYWDRGGVYGEDTQYF
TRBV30	CAWRQGSNQPQHF
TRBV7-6	CASSTRTSYDEQFF
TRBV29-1	CSVGGSYNQPQHF
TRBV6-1	CASSRDRGYEQYF
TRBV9	CASSSRSVTGNTIYF
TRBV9	CASSGHSDSYNEQFF
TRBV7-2	CASSPMGDIQTQYF
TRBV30	CAPPATVISEQYF
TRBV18	CASSLLAGANEQFF
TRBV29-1	CSVDLTGMDGGYTF
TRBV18	CASSRGQPNQETQYF
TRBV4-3	CASSLRQGLRTEAFF
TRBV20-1	CSGPQETQYF
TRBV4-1	CASSQGTGTGNQPQHF
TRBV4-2	CASSQRDRAETQYF
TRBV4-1	CASSQDRQGPGANVLTF
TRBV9	CASSARTEPYNEQFF
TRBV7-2	CASSLERATYNEQFF
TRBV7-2	CASSLEYEPQHF
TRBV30	CAWSGKNTQYF
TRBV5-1	CASSPYQETQYF
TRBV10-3	CAISEFDSNTGELFF
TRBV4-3	CASSLTGGTGELFF
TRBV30	CAWSILSGRYEQYF
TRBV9	CASSQTSGNADTQYF
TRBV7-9	CASSFRGEQYF
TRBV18	CASSPPGLAGAGEQFF
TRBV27	CASSTFPAGNYEQYF